This TCR beta chain was retrieved from a study of regulatory T cells in long-lasting Graves disease. Comment on this clonotype: Its cognate antigen is unknown.

Overall study findings and caveats: Blood alone, not thyroid tissue, was studied.

Time point specified: newly diagnosed GD, antithyroid drugs for less than 3 months. Extracted RNA from PBMCs served as the source of the TCR library. The length of the CDR3 is 14 residues. The V and J ends lost 5 bases and 9 bases respectively, with 17 bases between them. Per germline, CDR1 LGHDT and CDR2 YNNKEL (reference sequence). Library construction for TCR beta used iRepertoire HTBI primers and Arm-PCR of CDR3 regions. Each CDR3 protein gets one entry after TCRdb re-called the multiplex PCR reads with MiXCR. The sample records 550,000 to 600,000 distinct CDR3 sequences, around 16% being singletons. Separately, the same data were catalogued under a study of T cells in Graves' hyperthyroidism and ophthalmopathy. That publication notes: Among thyroid clonotypes expanded above 0.001, most also appeared in blood. Ophthalmopathy was identified by the model a median 6.5 months ahead of onset.

The sequences come from peripheral blood mononuclear cells (PBMCs), collected at new diagnosis, from a patient treated with antithyroid drugs. This chain links TRBV3-1 with TRBJ1-3; tentative D call: TRBD1 (5 bases). The TCR was taken from a man between 18 and 35 years old with Graves disease. The CDR3 region is CASSFRDLEGTIYF. DNA for the CDR3: TGTGCCAGCAGCTTCCGGGACTTGGAGGGCACCATATATTTT.